This T cell receptor beta chain was found in a study of T cell responses to AZD1222 COVID-19 vaccine. As concerns this clone: Its antigen is not identified.

V lost 2 bases and J lost 4, with 11 bases in between. CDR1 and CDR2 (germline): SEHNR, FQNEAQ (reference sequence). This CDR3 has 14 amino acids. Overall study findings and caveats: Clonal diversity may have been underestimated in mostly white British donors. Reportedly, nearly half the spike-specific TCRs target unmutated variant regions. Spike was spanned by vaccine-associated CD4 TCRs, which were dominant at 160-218 and 743-854. The study sampled repertoires only after the peak T cell response.

Only in-frame clones appear in the TCRdb table, and some are missing; sequencing was by immunoSEQ multiplex PCR. The data hold 98,000 or so clones, with roughly 93% observed a single time. The material was peripheral blood, obtained on day 0 of AZD1222 vaccination. The V call is TRBV7-9, the J call TRBJ1-1; weak D call: TRBD1 (5 bases). This receptor was taken from an adult in good health. The CDR3 sequence: CASSLFLGGTEAFF. The DNA for the CDR3 is TGTGCCAGCAGCTTATTTCTGGGGGGCACTGAAGCTTTCTTT.